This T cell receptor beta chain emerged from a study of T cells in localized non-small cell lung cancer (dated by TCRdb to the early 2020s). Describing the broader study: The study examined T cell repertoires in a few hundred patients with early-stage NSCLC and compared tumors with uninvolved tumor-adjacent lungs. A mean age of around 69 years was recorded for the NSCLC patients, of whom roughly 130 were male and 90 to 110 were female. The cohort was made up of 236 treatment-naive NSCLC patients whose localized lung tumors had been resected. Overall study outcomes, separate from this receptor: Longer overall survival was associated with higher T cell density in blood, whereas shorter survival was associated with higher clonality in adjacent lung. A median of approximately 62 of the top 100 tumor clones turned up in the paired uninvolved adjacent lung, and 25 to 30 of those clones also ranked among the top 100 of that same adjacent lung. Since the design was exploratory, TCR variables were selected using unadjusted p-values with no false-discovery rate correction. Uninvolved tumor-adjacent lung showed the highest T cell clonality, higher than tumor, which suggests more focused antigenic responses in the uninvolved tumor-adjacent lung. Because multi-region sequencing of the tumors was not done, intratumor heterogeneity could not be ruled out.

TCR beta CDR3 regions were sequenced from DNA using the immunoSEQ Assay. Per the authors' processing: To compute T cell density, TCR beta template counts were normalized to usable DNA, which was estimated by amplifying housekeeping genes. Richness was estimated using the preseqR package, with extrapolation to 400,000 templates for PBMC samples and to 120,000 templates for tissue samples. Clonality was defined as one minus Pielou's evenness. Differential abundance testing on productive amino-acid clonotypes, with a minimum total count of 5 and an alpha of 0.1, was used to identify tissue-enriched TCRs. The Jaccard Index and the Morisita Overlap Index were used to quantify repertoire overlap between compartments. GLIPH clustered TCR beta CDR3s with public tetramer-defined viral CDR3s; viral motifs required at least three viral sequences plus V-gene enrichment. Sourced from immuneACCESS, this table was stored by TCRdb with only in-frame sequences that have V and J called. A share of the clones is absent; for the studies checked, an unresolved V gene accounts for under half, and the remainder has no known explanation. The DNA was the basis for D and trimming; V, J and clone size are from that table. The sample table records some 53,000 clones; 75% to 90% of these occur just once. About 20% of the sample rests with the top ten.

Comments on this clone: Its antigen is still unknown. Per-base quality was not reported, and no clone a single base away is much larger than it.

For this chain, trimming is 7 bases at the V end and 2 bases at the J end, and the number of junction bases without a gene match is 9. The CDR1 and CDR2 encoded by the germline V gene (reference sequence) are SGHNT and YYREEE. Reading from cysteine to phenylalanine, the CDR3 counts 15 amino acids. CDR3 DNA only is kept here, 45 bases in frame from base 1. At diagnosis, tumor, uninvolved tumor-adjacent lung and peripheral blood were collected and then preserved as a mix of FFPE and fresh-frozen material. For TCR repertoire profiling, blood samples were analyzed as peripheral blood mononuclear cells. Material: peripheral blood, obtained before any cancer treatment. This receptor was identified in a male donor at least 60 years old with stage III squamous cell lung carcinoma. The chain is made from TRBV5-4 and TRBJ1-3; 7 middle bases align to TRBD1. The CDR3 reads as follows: CASRTDREAGNTIYF. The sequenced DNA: TGTGCCAGCCGAACCGACAGGGAGGCTGGAAACACCATATATTTT.